Following are 26 T cell receptor beta chains from one sample sequenced in a study of cytomegalovirus exposure and HLA in healthy donors. The PCR ran on 60 Vbeta and 13 Jbeta primers. Profiled with immunoSEQ multiplex PCR; TCRdb holds only in-frame clones, not every one. The top ten hold roughly 2.6% of the sample, which has about 110,000 clones, roughly 80% seen once. The sample was PBMCs. These receptors all stem from a man aged 25-45 years in good health and CMV-seropositive.

The chain joins TRBV7-9 to TRBJ1-4, with TRBD1 identical over 9 bases. V lost 5 bases and J lost 3; bases outside the gene matches: 7. CDR1 and CDR2 (germline): SEHNR, FQNEAQ (reference sequence). The CDR3 length is 16 residues. Written as DNA, the CDR3 is TGTGCCAGCAGCCCTATTGACAGGGGGGCTAATGAAAAACTGTTTTTT. Protein sequence: CASSPIDRGANEKLFF.

This rearrangement joins TRBV4-1 to TRBJ2-2, with TRBD2 as a possible D gene (5 bases). This CDR3 contains 15 residues. Trimming cost V 0 bases and J 3 bases, with 8 bases left between them. From germline, CDR1 is MGHRA and CDR2 YSYEKL. This CDR3 reads CASSQERADTGELFF. CDR3 bases: TGCGCCAGCAGCCAAGAGAGGGCGGACACCGGGGAGCTGTTTTTT.

The rearrangement links TRBV10-2 to TRBJ2-3; 7 bases are shared with TRBD2. The CDR3 has 15 amino acids. Germline loops: CDR1 WSHSY, CDR2 SAAADI. J lost 6 bases, V lost 2 bases, and 8 bases had no gene match. This CDR3 reads CASSEGRDLGDTQYF. Written as DNA, the CDR3 is TGCGCCAGCAGTGAGGGGAGGGACCTCGGGGATACGCAGTATTTT.

The J gene is TRBJ2-7, the V gene TRBV19; D may be TRBD1 (6 bases). Trimming took off 4 bases at V and 2 bases at J, with 9 bases between the two ends. Germline V lookup: CDR1 LNHDA, CDR2 SQIVND (reference sequence). The CDR3 runs 13 residues. CDR3 region: CASSSRGPYEQYF. In nucleotides, the CDR3 is TGTGCCAGTAGTAGCAGGGGCCCCTACGAGCAGTACTTC.

The chain joins TRBV6-1 to TRBJ1-6; no clear D gene. Deletions cut 2 bases from V and 3 bases from J, with 8 bases between. This CDR3 spans 15 amino acids. Germline V lookup: CDR1 MNHNS, CDR2 SASEGT. The CDR3 loop is CASSELYSYNSPLHF. CDR3 bases: TGTGCCAGCAGTGAACTATACAGCTATAATTCACCCCTCCACTTT.

A single count supports this clone. This chain connects TRBV7-9 to TRBJ1-1, with a weak D call TRBD1 (5 bases). The V gene lost 5 bases and the J gene lost 3 bases, with 16 bases spanning the gap. Germline CDR1 and CDR2: SEHNR and FQNEAQ (reference sequence). The CDR3 sequence is 15 residues long. CDR3 sequence (DNA): TGTGCCAGCAGCCCCAGTCTGGGGCGGTACACTGAAGCTTTCTTT. It translates to CASSPSLGRYTEAFF.

The chain links TRBV6-1 to TRBJ1-4; tentatively, D is TRBD1 (5 bases). CDR1 MNHNS and CDR2 SASEGT come from the germline V gene. Trimming took off 10 bases at V and 10 bases at J, with 22 bases between the two ends. This CDR3 comprises 14 residues. This CDR3 reads CATGGGTLEGKLFF. CDR3 nucleotide sequence: TGTGCCACCGGGGGAGGGACCCTTGAGGGAAAACTGTTTTTT.

About this clone: Germline is not matched at one junction end, which may reflect a read error. This rearrangement joins TRBV10-3 to TRBJ2-6; 9 nucleotides agree with TRBD1. The CDR3 loop spans 16 amino acids. Per the germline V gene, CDR1 is ENHRY and CDR2 is SYGVKD. The CDR3 protein is CAIWGGTGFGANGLTF. CDR3 DNA sequence: TGTGCCATCTGGGGAGGGACAGGGTTTGGGGCCAACGGCCTGACTTTC.

The DNA for the CDR3 is TGTGCCAGCAGTTTCGGGGGGCTGTACGAGCAGTACTTC. Its translation is CASSFGGLYEQYF. This rearrangement joins TRBV27 to TRBJ2-7; TRBD2 might be the D (7 bases). The CDR3 consists of 13 residues. The germline V gene encodes CDR1 MNHEY and CDR2 SMNVEV (reference sequence). Trimming pared 3 bases from V and 4 bases from J, leaving 10 bases between.

The rearrangement uses TRBV5-4 and TRBJ1-3; D may be TRBD1 (5 bases). The CDR3 sequence is 15 residues long. CDR1 is SGHNT, CDR2 YYREEE, per germline (reference sequence). V lost 0 bases and J lost 3, with 10 bases in between. Here the CDR3 DNA reads TGTGCCAGCAGCTTGGCGGGGGGTGGTGGAAACACCATATATTTT. It codes for CASSLAGGGGNTIYF.

This chain connects TRBV7-6 to TRBJ2-6; 9 bases match TRBD1. The CDR3 runs to 17 residues. Unmatched junction bases numbered 4, after V lost 4 bases and J lost 0 bases. Looked up from germline, CDR1 is SGHVS and CDR2 is FNYEAQ. The CDR3 DNA follows: TGTGCCAGCAGCTCTTGGACAGGGGTCTCTGGGGCCAACGTCCTGACTTTC. The encoded protein is CASSSWTGVSGANVLTF.

The sample holds a few counts of this clone. The chain links TRBV6-4 to TRBJ2-2; 9 bases align to TRBD1. The germline CDR1 and CDR2 sequences are MRHNA and SNTAGT. Trimming cost V 4 bases and J 7 bases; bases outside gene matches: 4. The CDR3 consists of 14 residues. For the CDR3, the DNA is TGTGCCAGCAGTGGGGACAGGGATCACGGGGAGCTGTTTTTT. Its protein is CASSGDRDHGELFF.

The chain combines TRBV11-3 with TRBJ2-1, with TRBD2 identical over 11 bases. The germline V gene has CDR1 SGHNT and CDR2 YENEEA. V shed 2 bases and J 10 bases; nucleotides not matched to a gene: 4. This CDR3 has 14 residues. CDR3 nucleotides: TGTGCCAGCAGCTTAACTAGCGGGGGTGGCGAGCAGTTCTTC. It is translated as CASSLTSGGGEQFF.

This clone came up a few times. The chain uses TRBV6-5 and TRBJ1-2; the match to TRBD1 covers 9 bases. CDR1 and CDR2 (germline): MNHEY, SVGAGI. The V and J ends lost 6 bases and 3 bases, in that order; junction bases with no gene match: 8. The CDR3 is made up of 15 amino acids. CDR3 in amino acids: CASSSDRGNDYGYTF. The CDR3 DNA reads TGTGCCAGCAGCTCCGACAGGGGGAACGACTATGGCTACACCTTC.

The chain carries TRBV18 and TRBJ2-7, with no clear D. Looked up from germline, CDR1 is KGHSH and CDR2 is LQKENI. The V end lost 8 bases, the J end lost 1 base, and 12 bases lay between the germline ends. The CDR3 spans 13 residues. The CDR3 reads CASTAGHSYEQYF. CDR3 bases: TGTGCCAGCACAGCAGGCCATTCCTACGAGCAGTACTTC.

The sample holds a few counts of this clone. The identical CDR3 is also encoded by other nucleotide sequences in the sample. The chain employs TRBV19 and TRBJ2-7; 8 positions match TRBD1. The CDR3 has 12 residues. The ends lost 5 bases at V and 9 bases at J; junction bases unmatched: 6. Germline V gives CDR1 LNHDA, CDR2 SQIVND (reference sequence). The CDR3 sequence is CASSSTGGRQYF. CDR3 coding DNA: TGTGCCAGTAGTTCAACAGGGGGACGGCAGTACTTC.

The rearrangement links TRBV27 to TRBJ1-2; maybe TRBD1 (6 bases). The germline V and J ends were trimmed by 6 bases and 5 bases, with 19 bases remaining between them. Germline V lookup: CDR1 MNHEY, CDR2 SMNVEV (reference sequence). The CDR3 loop spans 15 amino acids. DNA for the CDR3: TGTGCCAGCAGACAGACTACAGGGTTGAATTATGGCTACACCTTC. Translation gives CASRQTTGLNYGYTF.

The chain employs TRBV2 and TRBJ1-5; 8 positions agree with TRBD1. The length of the CDR3 is 15 residues. Germline CDR1 is SNHLY and CDR2 is FYNNEI. Trimming at V came to 8 bases and at J to 2 bases, leaving 8 bases not matched to a gene. The chain's CDR3 is CASGQGGSRNQPQHF. The CDR3 DNA reads TGTGCCAGCGGACAGGGTGGATCTCGCAATCAGCCCCAGCATTTT.

The chain is built from TRBV25-1 and TRBJ1-1; tentatively, D is TRBD1 (5 bases). This CDR3 contains 15 residues. Germline V CDR1 and CDR2: MGHDK, SYGVNS. V dropped 6 bases and J dropped 1 base, with 15 bases sitting between them. DNA of the CDR3: TGTGCCAGCAGCCCCCCGGGACTGCGGAACACTGAAGCTTTCTTT. It is translated as CASSPPGLRNTEAFF. The whole variable domain, filled in from reference TRBV25-1 and TRBJ1-1, reads EADIYQTPRYLVIGTGKKITLECSQTMGHDKMYWYQQDPGMELHLIHYSYGVNSTEKGDLSSESTVSRIRTEHFPLTLESARPSHTSQYLCASSPPGLRNTEAFFGQGTRLTVV.

The CDR3: CASLARGYGYTF. CDR3 sequence (DNA): TGTGCCAGTTTGGCCAGGGGCTATGGCTACACCTTC. The chain recombines TRBV19 with TRBJ1-2; a possible D gene is TRBD1 (6 bases). V was shortened by 8 bases and J by 4 bases, with 11 bases between the two germline ends. The CDR3 is made up of 12 amino acids. Germline assignment: CDR1 LNHDA and CDR2 SQIVND (reference sequence). Full variable domain (rest looked up from reference TRBV19 and TRBJ1-2): DGGITQSPKYLFRKEGQNVTLSCEQNLNHDAMYWYRQDPGQGLRLIYYSQIVNDFQKGDIAEGYSVSREKKESFPLTVTSAQKNPTAFYLCASLARGYGYTFGSGTRLTVV.

The V gene is TRBV2, the J gene TRBJ1-5; D is uncertain. CDR1 is SNHLY and CDR2 is FYNNEI in the germline V gene. V dropped 7 bases and J dropped 3 bases, with 13 bases sitting between them. This CDR3 has 14 amino acids. CDR3 residues: CASNGRVNNQPQHF. The CDR3 DNA reads TGTGCCAGCAACGGGCGGGTGAACAATCAGCCCCAGCATTTT. Supplemented by reference TRBV2 and TRBJ1-5, the full variable domain reads EPEVTQTPSHQVTQMGQEVILRCVPISNHLYFYWYRQILGQKVEFLVSFYNNEISEKSEIFDDQFSVERPDGSNFTLKIRSTKLEDSAMYFCASNGRVNNQPQHFGDGTRLSIL.

The CDR3 here is CASSLAGGGEQYF. The CDR3 DNA follows: TGTGCCAGCAGCTTAGCCGGGGGGGGTGAGCAGTACTTC. This sequence joins TRBV7-6 and TRBJ2-7; TRBD2 agrees at 8 bases. Germline V gene data show CDR1 as SGHVS and CDR2 as FNYEAQ. The CDR3 consists of 13 residues. With V trimmed by 0 bases and J by 7 bases, 2 bases remained unmatched.

The chain's CDR3 is CASSVGISVGSQETQYF. Written as DNA, the CDR3 is TGTGCCAGCAGCGTGGGGATTAGCGTGGGGAGCCAAGAGACCCAGTACTTC. This chain links TRBV9 with TRBJ2-5; D perhaps matches TRBD2 (5 bases). CDR1 SGDLS and CDR2 YYNGEE come from the germline V gene. The CDR3 has 17 amino acids. Trimming took off 2 bases at V and 1 base at J, with 18 bases between the two ends.

This clone showed up just once. V is TRBV7-8 and J is TRBJ2-6; the D gene is possibly TRBD2 (6 bases). Germline V gives CDR1 SGHVS, CDR2 FQNEAQ. This CDR3 has 15 amino acids. V was shortened by 5 bases and J by 2 bases, with 10 bases between the two germline ends. The CDR3 is CASSPQRAGANVLTF. CDR3 sequence (DNA): TGTGCCAGCAGCCCCCAGCGGGCTGGGGCCAACGTCCTGACTTTC.

This clone is medium-sized by share. This chain uses TRBV7-9 with TRBJ1-2, with 9 bases identical to TRBD1. V lost 7 bases and J lost 6; bases outside the gene matches: 21. The CDR3 is 18 amino acids. Looked up from germline, CDR1 is SEHNR and CDR2 is FQNEAQ (reference sequence). CDR3 nucleotides: TGTGCCAGCATCCACCCTGAGGGGACAGGGTTTTTTGTGGATGGCTACACCTTC. Translation: CASIHPEGTGFFVDGYTF.

V usage is TRBV5-4 and J usage is TRBJ1-1; D uncertain. Trimming stripped 2 bases from V and 2 bases from J, with 10 bases between. Germline values: CDR1 SGHNT, CDR2 YYREEE (reference sequence). This CDR3 has 14 amino acids. The CDR3 sequence is CASSFGPFNTEAFF. In DNA, the CDR3 is TGTGCCAGCAGCTTTGGGCCATTTAACACTGAAGCTTTCTTT.